This TCR beta chain was recorded in a study of shared clonotypes between healthy human individuals. The overall study: CD4 naive cells filled three plates per donor, CD4 memory three, CD8 naive two and CD8 memory one.

With CCR7-negative CD45RA+ TemRA cells, CD45RO+ cells were combined in CD8 memory. Assay used: immunoSEQ multiplex PCR; TCRdb lists only in-frame clones, some missing. The sample includes some 380,000 clones, 96% seen only once; the top ten take about 0.32%. V was cut by 4 bases and J by 6 bases, with 11 bases left in between. This CDR3 has 12 residues. Germline CDR1 reads SGHDT; CDR2 reads YYEEEE. The sequenced sample consisted of memory CD8+ T cells sorted from blood. The subset denotes: CD45RO+ cells pooled with CCR7-negative TemRA cells. The chain is built from TRBV5-6 and TRBJ2-7; D is perhaps TRBD1 (6 bases). The sequence derives from a man aged 25 to 40 in good health. Written as DNA, the CDR3 is TGTGCCAGCAGCAACGACAGGCGCGAGCAGTACTTC. Its protein product is CASSNDRREQYF.